Below are 14 T cell receptor beta chains sequenced from a single sample in a study of T cells after yellow fever vaccination. TCRdb reprocessed the 5' RACE reads with MiXCR, giving one entry per CDR3 protein. This sample carries around 320,000 distinct CDR3 sequences, approximately 11% of them seen once, and the ten largest clones take less than 3.5%. The source was CD4+ T cells sorted from PBMCs, collected 45 days after the yellow fever booster vaccination. These receptor sequences come from a man younger than 30 who received the YFV17D yellow fever vaccine.

The table lists this clonotype with a few counts. This chain links TRBV15 with TRBJ1-2; D is perhaps TRBD1 (5 bases). V was pared by 1 base and J by 4 bases, with 10 bases between. The CDR3 has 14 amino acids. Germline-derived CDR1 and CDR2 are LNHNV and YYDKDF (reference sequence). The DNA of the CDR3 is TGTGCCACCAGCAGAGGGGACGGCGGCTATGGCTACACCTTC. It codes for CATSRGDGGYGYTF. Complete variable domain (other parts from reference TRBV15 and TRBJ1-2): DAMVIQNPRYQVTQFGKPVTLSCSQTLNHNVMYWYQQKSSQAPKLLFHYYDKDFNNEADTPDNFQSRRPNTSFCFLDIRSPGLGDTAMYLCATSRGDGGYGYTFGSGTRLTVV.

This rearrangement joins TRBV7-2 to TRBJ1-1; D is unclear. The germline V gene has CDR1 SGHTA and CDR2 FQGNSA. Trimming shortened V by 3 bases and J by 1 base, and 9 bases separated the two germline ends. This CDR3 is built from 14 residues. CDR3 region: CASSLDGPNTEAFF. CDR3 DNA: TGTGCCAGCAGCTTGGACGGACCGAACACTGAAGCTTTCTTT.

The gene calls are TRBV12-3 or TRBV12-4 and TRBJ2-2; no definite D call. This CDR3 has 13 amino acids. Trimming pared 6 bases from V and 6 bases from J, leaving 11 bases between. Written as DNA, the CDR3 is TGTGCCAGCAGCCGTGGAAGGGCCGGGGAGCTGTTTTTT. Translation gives CASSRGRAGELFF.

The sample holds many counts of this clonotype. This sequence joins TRBV6-6 and TRBJ2-6, with no clear D. Trimming cost V 6 bases and J 0 bases, with 9 bases left between them. CDR1 is MNHNY and CDR2 is SVGAGI in the germline V gene (reference sequence). The CDR3 has 15 amino acids. The CDR3 protein is CASRRPNSGANVLTF. CDR3 in DNA: TGTGCCAGCAGGCGACCAAACTCTGGGGCCAACGTCCTGACTTTC.

Many counts were recorded for this clonotype. V is TRBV7-2 and J is TRBJ2-3, with D tentatively TRBD2 (6 bases). V was cut by 5 bases and J by 4 bases, with 19 bases left in between. The CDR3 contains 16 residues. Germline loops: CDR1 SGHTA, CDR2 FQGNSA. The CDR3 here is CASSPPGSGLPDTQYF. The CDR3, as DNA: TGTGCCAGCAGCCCCCCCGGCAGCGGGCTCCCAGATACGCAGTATTTT.

The rearrangement links TRBV15 to TRBJ2-7; D gene ambiguous. This CDR3 has 16 amino acids. Trimming cost V 0 bases and J 1 base, with 13 bases left between them. Germline V lookup: CDR1 LNHNV, CDR2 YYDKDF (reference sequence). The CDR3 DNA is TGTGCCACCAGCAGAGACCGGACCGCCCTGTCCTACGAGCAGTACGTC. Translation gives CATSRDRTALSYEQYV.

This clonotype was found a few times. This chain links TRBV21-1 with TRBJ2-3; the table assigns TRBD2, which was not confirmed against the DNA. TRBV21-1 is given as a pseudogene. The CDR3 totals 19 residues. CDR3 protein: CASSKVQQRYPIFTDTQYF. As DNA, the CDR3 is TGTGCCAGCAGCAAAGTACAACAGCGGTACCCGATATTCACAGATACGCAGTATTTT.

This clonotype has ten or more counts. The junction departs from the called germline gene at one end, perhaps through a read error. This chain joins TRBV5-1 and TRBJ1-1; no clear D gene. CDR3 length: 13 amino acids. The germline CDR1 and CDR2 sequences are SGHRS and YFSETQ. The CDR3 DNA reads as TGTGCCAGCAGCTTGTGGGAGAACACTGAAGCTTTCTTT. It yields the protein CASSLWENTEAFF.

This chain joins TRBV3-1 and TRBJ2-5; D call uncertain. This CDR3 is built from 13 residues. Germline CDR1 is LGHDT and CDR2 is YNNKEL (reference sequence). Trimming cost V 4 bases and J 5 bases, with 11 bases left between them. In nucleotides, the CDR3 is TGTGCCAGCAGCCCCTTACAGATGGAGACCCAGTACTTC. Translating gives CASSPLQMETQYF.

This clonotype was found a few times. The genes are TRBV9 and TRBJ2-1; TRBD2 matches 12 bases. The V segment lost 4 bases and the J segment 6 bases; nucleotides outside the gene matches: 8. This CDR3 comprises 16 residues. Germline V CDR1 and CDR2: SGDLS, YYNGEE. The CDR3 DNA is TGTGCCAGCAGCACTACCCTAGCGGGGGGGATCAATGAGCAGTTCTTC. Translating it yields CASSTTLAGGINEQFF.

The chain links TRBV18 to TRBJ2-3; D is undetermined. V lost 1 base, J lost 0 bases, and 11 bases lay in between. Germline V CDR1 and CDR2: KGHSH, LQKENI. The CDR3 extends over 16 amino acids. In nucleotides, the CDR3 is TGTGCCAGCTCACCACTTACGCCCAAAAGCACAGATACGCAGTATTTT. This codes for CASSPLTPKSTDTQYF.

The V gene is TRBV12-3 or TRBV12-4, the J gene TRBJ1-5; tentatively, D is TRBD1 (5 bases). Deletions cut 6 bases from V and 3 bases from J, with 21 bases between. The CDR3 runs to 17 residues. CDR3 nucleotide sequence: TGTGCCAGCAGCAATACCGGAGCAGGGCTATTCAATCAGCCCCAGCATTTT. Protein: CASSNTGAGLFNQPQHF.

This clonotype has only a few counts. The gene calls are TRBV7-2 and TRBJ1-2, with D perhaps TRBD1 (5 bases). The CDR3 has 12 residues. V was trimmed by 4 bases and J by 8 bases, leaving 11 bases between them. Germline CDR1 is SGHTA and CDR2 is FQGNSA. The CDR3 nucleotides read TGTGCCAGCAGCTGGGGCGGGCAGGGCTACACCTTC. This gives the protein CASSWGGQGYTF.

This clonotype was counted a few times. The gene calls are TRBV19 and TRBJ2-2, with TRBD2 as a possible D gene (7 bases). V dropped 11 bases and J dropped 2 bases, with 12 bases sitting between them. The CDR3 covers 13 residues. Germline loops: CDR1 LNHDA, CDR2 SQIVND (reference sequence). The CDR3 here is CAGGGGNTGELFF. Written as DNA, the CDR3 is TGTGCCGGCGGGGGCGGCAACACCGGGGAGCTGTTTTTT.